The next 4 T cell receptor beta chains were all read from a single sample in a study of follicular helper T cells after annual influenza vaccination. The assay was immunoSEQ multiplex PCR, and TCRdb's table has in-frame clones only and misses some. The profile shows 7,000 to 10,000 clones, 70% to 90% of them singletons. Time point given: 2014-2015 season, 7 days after vaccination. The sample consisted of CXCR5+ CD38- circulating T follicular helper cells from blood, taken 7 days after influenza vaccination. Sample subset: circulating Tfh, non-naive CD4+CXCR5+PD-1+ (ICOS+CD38+ or ICOS-CD38-). All receptors derive from an adult who received the influenza vaccine.

V usage is TRBV6-5 and J usage is TRBJ1-3, with D possibly TRBD1 on 6 matching bases. Trimming pared 2 bases from V and 2 bases from J, leaving 7 bases between. This CDR3 is 14 amino acids long. The germline CDR1 and CDR2 sequences are MNHEY and SVGAGI. DNA for the CDR3: TGTGCCAGCAGTTACGGGGGGCCTGGAAACACCATATATTTT. Protein: CASSYGGPGNTIYF.

J is TRBJ2-1 and V is TRBV28; 13 bases map to TRBD2. J gave up 6 bases and V 4 bases, and 3 bases lay outside the gene matches. The CDR3 runs 15 residues. The germline V gene has CDR1 MDHEN and CDR2 SYDVKM. The CDR3 coding sequence is TGTGCCAGCAGTTCAGGACTAGCGGGAGCCAATGAGCAGTTCTTC. Translated, it gives CASSSGLAGANEQFF.

The rearrangement uses TRBV4-2 and TRBJ2-2; D remains unclear. The CDR3 is 15 residues long. Germline-derived CDR1 and CDR2 are LGHNA and YNFKEQ. Trimming cost V 4 bases and J 1 base, with 10 bases left between them. CDR3 loop: CASSRPTRNTGELFF. DNA of the CDR3: TGTGCCAGCAGCCGACCTACACGGAACACCGGGGAGCTGTTTTTT.

The chain uses TRBV6-1 and TRBJ2-7; the match to TRBD2 covers 10 bases. From germline, CDR1 is MNHNS and CDR2 SASEGT. The V segment lost 4 bases and the J segment 5 bases; nucleotides outside the gene matches: 8. The CDR3 length is 15 residues. CDR3 region: CASSGKLAGYDEQYF. The CDR3 bases are TGTGCCAGCAGTGGAAAACTAGCGGGGTACGACGAGCAGTACTTC.